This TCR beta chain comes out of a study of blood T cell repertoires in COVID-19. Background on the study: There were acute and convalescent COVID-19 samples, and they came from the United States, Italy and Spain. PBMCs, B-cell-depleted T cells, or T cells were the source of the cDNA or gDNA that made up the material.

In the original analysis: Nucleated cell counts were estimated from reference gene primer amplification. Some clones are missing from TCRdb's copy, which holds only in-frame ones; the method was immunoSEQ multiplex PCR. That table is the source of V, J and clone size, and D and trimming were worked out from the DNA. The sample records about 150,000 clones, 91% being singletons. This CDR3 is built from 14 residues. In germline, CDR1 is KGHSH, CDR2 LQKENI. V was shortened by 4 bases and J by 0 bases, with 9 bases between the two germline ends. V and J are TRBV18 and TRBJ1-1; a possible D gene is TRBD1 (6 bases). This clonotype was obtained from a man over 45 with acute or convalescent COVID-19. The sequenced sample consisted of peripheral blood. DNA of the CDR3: TGTGCCAGCTCACTAGGACAGATGAACACTGAAGCTTTCTTT. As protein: CASSLGQMNTEAFF.